The rows below give T cell receptor beta chains drawn from one sample of a study of blood T cell repertoires in COVID-19. Using immunoSEQ multiplex PCR, the repertoire was profiled, and TCRdb retains in-frame clones only, with some absent. The table lists a few hundred thousand clones, roughly 89% of them singletons. The sequenced sample was peripheral blood. Receptors were obtained from a woman aged 40 to 50 who had recovered from COVID-19. Both conserved end residues are part of each CDR3. A D gene is named only where the DNA matches it firmly. Rows give clone size only sometimes, using once, few, many, or a class for an expanded clone.

TRBV7-2	16	TRBD2	TRBJ2-3	-	CASSLVGEGLTDTQYF	TGTGCCAGCAGCTTAGTGGGGGAGGGCCTGACAGATACGCAGTATTTT
TRBV3-1/TRBV3-2	13	-	TRBJ1-5	-	CASSPGVDQPQHF	TGTGCCAGCAGCCCAGGGGTGGATCAGCCCCAGCATTTT
TRBV28	16	TRBD1	TRBJ2-7	-	CASSLWPQGTSYEQYF	TGTGCCAGCAGTTTATGGCCACAGGGGACCTCCTACGAGCAGTACTTC
TRBV5-6	16	-	TRBJ2-5	-	CASSSAVGARGETQYF	TGTGCCAGCAGCTCCGCGGTAGGGGCTAGGGGAGAGACCCAGTACTTC
TRBV30	13	-	TRBJ1-1	-	CAWSWGGDTEAFF	TGTGCCTGGAGTTGGGGAGGGGACACTGAAGCTTTCTTT
TRBV3-1/TRBV3-2	17	-	TRBJ1-2	-	CASSQYTGSASNYGYTF	TGTGCCAGCAGCCAATACACAGGGAGTGCATCCAACTATGGCTACACCTTC
TRBV19	14	TRBD2	TRBJ2-1	-	CASTSGSSYNEQFF	TGTGCCAGTACTAGCGGGAGCTCCTACAATGAGCAGTTCTTC
TRBV29-1	11	TRBD1	TRBJ1-2	-	CSVPGQGRDTF	TGCAGCGTGCCCGGACAGGGGAGAGACACCTTC
TRBV9	14	-	TRBJ2-5	-	CASSPQVSQETQYF	TGTGCCAGCAGCCCCCAAGTGAGCCAAGAGACCCAGTACTTC
TRBV10-3	17	TRBD2	TRBJ2-2	-	CAISGLTSGANTGELFF	TGTGCCATCAGTGGGCTTACTAGCGGAGCGAACACCGGGGAGCTGTTTTTT
TRBV5-4	14	TRBD2	TRBJ2-7	-	CASSFGTSGYEQYF	TGTGCCAGCAGCTTCGGGACTAGCGGATACGAGCAGTACTTC
TRBV7-3	15	TRBD1	TRBJ2-5	-	CASSLTGQGEETQYF	TGTGCCAGCAGCTTAACGGGACAGGGAGAGGAGACCCAGTACTTC
TRBV2	15	TRBD1	TRBJ2-4	-	CASSGPGGNLDIQYF	TGTGCCAGCAGTGGGCCAGGGGGAAATCTGGACATTCAGTACTTC
TRBV5-1	16	-	TRBJ1-3	-	CASSLAPGDSGNTIYF	TGCGCCAGCAGCTTGGCTCCGGGAGACTCTGGAAACACCATATATTTT
TRBV3-1/TRBV3-2	14	-	TRBJ2-6	-	CASSSRAGANVLTF	TGTGCCAGCAGCTCAAGAGCTGGGGCCAACGTCCTGACTTTC
TRBV11-2	19	-	TRBJ2-6	-	CASSLDRWAPSSGANVLTF	TGTGCCAGCAGCTTAGACCGGTGGGCTCCTTCCTCTGGGGCCAACGTCCTGACTTTC
TRBV27	15	TRBD1	TRBJ2-1	-	CASSPPSGTGNEQFF	TGTGCCAGCAGTCCACCATCCGGGACAGGGAATGAGCAGTTCTTC
TRBV30	14	-	TRBJ1-4	-	CAWSVGGPGEKLFF	TGTGCCTGGAGTGTAGGAGGGCCTGGAGAAAAACTGTTTTTT
TRBV23-1	14	TRBD1	TRBJ1-5	-	CASGRAGGGQPQHF	TGCGCCAGCGGTAGGGCAGGGGGCGGTCAGCCCCAGCATTTT
TRBV28	16	TRBD1	TRBJ1-2	-	CASIERRQGARRGYTF	TGTGCCAGCATCGAACGGAGACAGGGGGCGCGGCGTGGCTACACCTTC
TRBV6-4	15	-	TRBJ2-3	few	CASSEASASTDTQYF	TGTGCCAGCAGTGAGGCTAGCGCAAGCACAGATACGCAGTATTTT
TRBV4-1	17	-	TRBJ1-6	-	CASSQDPGYSYNSPLHF	TGCGCCAGCAGCCAAGATCCAGGGTACTCCTATAATTCACCCCTCCACTTT
TRBV7-3	14	-	TRBJ2-4	-	CASPLEVAKNIQYF	TGTGCCAGCCCCCTCGAGGTGGCCAAAAACATTCAGTACTTC
TRBV7-9	13	-	TRBJ1-1	-	CASAGQLNTEAFF	TGTGCCAGCGCCGGACAGTTGAACACTGAAGCTTTCTTT
TRBV6-5	15	-	TRBJ2-3	-	CASARAGPLTDTQYF	TGTGCCAGTGCTAGGGCGGGCCCCCTTACAGATACGCAGTATTTT
TRBV3-1/TRBV3-2	14	TRBD2	TRBJ2-1	-	CASSLVGGNNEQFF	TGTGCCAGCAGCCTTGTGGGAGGGAACAATGAGCAGTTCTTC
TRBV28	14	-	TRBJ2-5	-	CASSLWDGEETQYF	TGTGCCAGCAGTTTATGGGACGGGGAAGAGACCCAGTACTTC
TRBV7-2	13	-	TRBJ2-5	-	CASSLGAQETQYF	TGTGCCAGCAGCTTAGGGGCCCAAGAGACCCAGTACTTC